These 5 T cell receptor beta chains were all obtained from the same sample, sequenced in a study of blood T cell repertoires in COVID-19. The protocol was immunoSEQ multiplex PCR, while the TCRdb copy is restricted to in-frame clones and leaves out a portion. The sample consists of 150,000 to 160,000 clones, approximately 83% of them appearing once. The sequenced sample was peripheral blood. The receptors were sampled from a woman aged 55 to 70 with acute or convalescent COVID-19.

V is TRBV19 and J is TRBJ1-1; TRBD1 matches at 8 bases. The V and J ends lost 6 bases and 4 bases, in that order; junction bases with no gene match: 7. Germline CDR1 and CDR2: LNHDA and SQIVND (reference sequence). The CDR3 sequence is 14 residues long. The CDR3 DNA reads TGTGCCAGTAGCATCAGGGGGCTGGGCACTGAAGCTTTCTTT. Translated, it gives CASSIRGLGTEAFF.

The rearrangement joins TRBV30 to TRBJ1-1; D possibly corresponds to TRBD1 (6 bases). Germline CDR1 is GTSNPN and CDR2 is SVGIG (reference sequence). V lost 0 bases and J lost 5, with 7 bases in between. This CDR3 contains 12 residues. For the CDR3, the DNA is TGTGCCTGGAGTGTACAGGGTACTGAAGCTTTCTTT. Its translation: CAWSVQGTEAFF.

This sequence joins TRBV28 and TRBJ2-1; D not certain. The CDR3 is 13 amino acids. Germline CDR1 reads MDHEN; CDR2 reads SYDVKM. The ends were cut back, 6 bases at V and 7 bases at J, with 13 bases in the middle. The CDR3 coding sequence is TGTGCCAGCAGGGATGGGCAGGCGAATGAGCAGTTCTTC. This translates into CASRDGQANEQFF.

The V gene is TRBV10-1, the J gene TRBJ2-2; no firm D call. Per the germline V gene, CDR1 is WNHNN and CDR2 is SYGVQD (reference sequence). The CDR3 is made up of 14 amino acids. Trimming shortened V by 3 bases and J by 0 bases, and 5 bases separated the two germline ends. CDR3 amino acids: CASSEQTNTGELFF. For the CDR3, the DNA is TGCGCCAGCAGTGAACAGACGAACACCGGGGAGCTGTTTTTT.

The CDR3 coding sequence is TGTGCCAGCAGTTTAGGGAGGTTTGGGACCCAGGGCTATAAACTGTTTTTT. Amino acid sequence: CASSLGRFGTQGYKLFF. V usage is TRBV28 and J usage is TRBJ1-4, with D perhaps matching TRBD1 (5 bases). Trimming cost V 2 bases and J 11 bases, with 24 bases left between them. Germline loops: CDR1 MDHEN, CDR2 SYDVKM. The CDR3 sequence is 17 residues long.